Listed below are T cell receptor beta chains from one sample, sequenced in a study of human T cells and chemical hapten exposure. A single record per CDR3 protein comes from TCRdb applying MiXCR to the RACE reads. The data show roughly 100,000 distinct CDR3 sequences, roughly 9.1% seen once. The material was whole blood, obtained in connection with sensitization to the hapten diphenylcyclopropenone (DPC). These receptors were taken from a woman between 35 and 50 years old with alopecia areata. Some clones in this sample may be carry-over from other donors' samples. The CDR3 runs from the conserved cysteine through the conserved F or W. D genes are given only for firm matches. Some rows mark clone size as missing; the rest say once, few, many or name a class of expanded clone.

j_gene	abundance	d_gene	v_gene	CDR3nt	CDR3aa
TRBJ1-3	-	-	TRBV2	TGTGCCAGCAGTGAAAGAGGGATCTCTGGAAACACCATATATTTT	CASSERGISGNTIYF
TRBJ1-5	many	TRBD1	TRBV7-2	TGTGCCAGCAGCTTGACAGGGTATCGCAATCAGCCCCAGCATTTT	CASSLTGYRNQPQHF
TRBJ2-1	few	-	TRBV7-3	TGTGCCAGCAGCTTAAACACCGGGACTGAGCAGTTCTTC	CASSLNTGTEQFF
TRBJ2-5	few	-	TRBV3-1	TGTGCCAGCAGCCGGACAGAAGAGACCCAGTACTTC	CASSRTEETQYF
TRBJ2-1	many	TRBD2	TRBV7-2	TGTGCCAGCAGCGCGGGGGGCAGGGGTGGTGGGAATGAGCAGTTCTTC	CASSAGGRGGGNEQFF
TRBJ2-5	-	-	TRBV28	TGTGCCAGCAGCTTTCCTACACCTCACCAAGAGACCCAGTACTTC	CASSFPTPHQETQYF
TRBJ1-1	many	-	TRBV29-1	TGCAGCGCCCTACAGAGGGGATACACTGAAGCTTTCTTT	CSALQRGYTEAFF
TRBJ2-3	many	TRBD2	TRBV20-1	TGCAGTGCTACCGGGACTACGGGTTTAGATACGCAGTATTTT	CSATGTTGLDTQYF
TRBJ2-7	many	TRBD1	TRBV6-5	TGTGCCAGCAGTTACTCCGTGACAGGGGGTTACTACGAGCAGTACTTC	CASSYSVTGGYYEQYF
TRBJ2-7	few	-	TRBV28	TGTGCCAGCAGTTTCCAGAGGGGGGTGGACGAGCAGTACTTC	CASSFQRGVDEQYF
TRBJ1-1	few	-	TRBV7-9	TGTGCCAGCAGCATGGGAGGGGTCAGGACTGAAGCTTTCTTT	CASSMGGVRTEAFF
TRBJ1-4	few	-	TRBV12-3/TRBV12-4	TGTGCCAGCGCCAGTCGCGGGAGGAACGAAAAACTGTTTTTT	CASASRGRNEKLFF
TRBJ1-1	many	-	TRBV6-2/TRBV6-3	TGTGCCAGCAGTTACTCCGGACTCGAGAGGACGCAGGCTTTCTTT	CASSYSGLERTQAFF
TRBJ2-1	few	TRBD2	TRBV29-1	TGCAGCGTTGCTGGGGAGGGCTGGGACTTATTCAATGAGCAGTTCTTC	CSVAGEGWDLFNEQFF
TRBJ2-5	many	-	TRBV7-2	TGTGCCAGCAGCAGAAAACCTACAGGGCCCCTCCAAGAGACCCAGTACTTC	CASSRKPTGPLQETQYF
TRBJ1-4	many	-	TRBV29-1	TGCAGCGTTGGGGGCTTTAATGAAAAACTGTTTTTT	CSVGGFNEKLFF
TRBJ2-7	-	-	TRBV5-7	TGTGCCAGCAGGGGGGAGGACGAGCAGTACTTC	CASRGEDEQYF
TRBJ2-7	few	TRBD1	TRBV7-2	TGTGCCAGCAGCTTATGGGGACAGGGGGGAAGGGAGCAGTACTTC	CASSLWGQGGREQYF
TRBJ1-1	many	-	TRBV7-2	TGTGCCAGCAGCTTAGGCCCCCTCAGGGGCAGCACTGAAGCTTTCTTT	CASSLGPLRGSTEAFF
TRBJ1-5	-	-	TRBV28	TGTGCCAGCAGGCCTACAGGGTACCAGCCCCAGCATTTT	CASRPTGYQPQHF
TRBJ2-7	many	-	TRBV27	TGTGCCAGCAGTCCGTCGCGGGCTCACCGGCAGTACTTC	CASSPSRAHRQYF
TRBJ1-4	many	-	TRBV5-1	TGCGCCAGCAGCTCAGCAGCTAATGAAAAACTGTTTTTT	CASSSAANEKLFF
TRBJ1-5	few	-	TRBV6-1	TGTGCCAGCCTGACGAGCCCCAGGGGCAATCAGCCCCAGCATTTT	CASLTSPRGNQPQHF
TRBJ2-1	many	-	TRBV20-1	TGCAGTGCTAGAGGGTCAGCGGATGAGCAGTTCTTC	CSARGSADEQFF
TRBJ2-7	-	-	TRBV6-6	TGTGCCAGCAGACCCCCAGGGGGGCGCTCCTACGAGCAGTACTTC	CASRPPGGRSYEQYF
TRBJ1-5	many	-	TRBV6-5	TGTGCCAGCAGTTCCCCAGGCAGGCCCCAGCATTTT	CASSSPGRPQHF
TRBJ1-5	few	TRBD1	TRBV7-2	TGTGCCAGCAGCTTTGGGACAGGGGGCGCCGGCAATCAGCCCCAGCATTTT	CASSFGTGGAGNQPQHF
TRBJ2-7	few	-	TRBV6-2/TRBV6-3	TGTGCCAGCAGTTACCCTTACGAGAGGCGGAGCTTAGTCCACGAGCAGTACTTC	CASSYPYERRSLVHEQYF
TRBJ2-3	few	-	TRBV6-5	TGTGCCAGCAGTTACTCGGGGGCACGGGGACTCCTACTGACAGCGCAGTATTTT	CASSYSGARGLLLTAQYF
TRBJ2-5	many	TRBD1	TRBV6-1	TGTGCCAGCAGTGCGGGACAGGGAAGAACAGAGACCCAGTACTTC	CASSAGQGRTETQYF
TRBJ2-5	-	-	TRBV20-1	TGCATCCCTACGGGGTTACAAGAGACCCAGTACTTC	CIPTGLQETQYF
TRBJ2-1	many	TRBD2	TRBV7-2	TGTGCCAGCAGCTTAGCGTTTAGCGGGGGGGTACGAGAGCAGTTCTTC	CASSLAFSGGVREQFF
TRBJ1-1	many	-	TRBV7-2	TGTGCCAGCAGCTTACTGGGATTGAACACTGAAGCTTTCTTT	CASSLLGLNTEAFF
TRBJ1-1	many	-	TRBV5-4	TGTGCCAGCAGCTTGTGGGGAGGTAATACTGAAGCTTTCTTT	CASSLWGGNTEAFF
TRBJ2-1	many	TRBD2	TRBV6-2/TRBV6-3	TGTGCCAGCGGGCTAGCGGGGGGTTCCTACAATGAGCAGTTCTTC	CASGLAGGSYNEQFF
TRBJ1-4	few	-	TRBV2	TGTGCCAGCTCGACTTTCGGATATGAAAAACTGTTTTTT	CASSTFGYEKLFF
TRBJ1-5	many	TRBD1	TRBV3-1	TGTGCCAGCAGCCAATGGGACAGGATCGGCAATCAGCCCCAGCATTTT	CASSQWDRIGNQPQHF
TRBJ1-5	few	TRBD1	TRBV29-1	TGCAGCGTGAGGGTTCCGGGACAGAGCAATCAGCCCCAGCATTTT	CSVRVPGQSNQPQHF
TRBJ2-7	many	-	TRBV1	TGCACCAGCAGCTGCCGTGGCGACCAAAGGTTCCACGAGCAGTACTTC	CTSSCRGDQRFHEQYF
TRBJ2-5	few	-	TRBV11-2	TGTGCCAGCAGCTTATTTGTGGTGGGAGAGACCCAGTACTTC	CASSLFVVGETQYF
TRBJ1-2	few	-	TRBV6-5	TGTGCCAGCTGCACCTTTCGGGCAGGGTTGTGCTACACCTTC	CASCTFRAGLCYTF
TRBJ2-6	many	-	TRBV7-2	TGTGCCAGCAGCCCCACCTTGATTGGGGCCAACGTCCTGACTTTC	CASSPTLIGANVLTF
TRBJ1-1	many	-	TRBV29-1	TGCAGCGTTAAGGGAGGGTGGAACACTGAAGCTTTCTTT	CSVKGGWNTEAFF
TRBJ1-3	few	TRBD1	TRBV25-1	TGTGCCAGCACCCCAGGGGGCACCATATATTTT	CASTPGGTIYF
TRBJ1-6	few	-	TRBV6-5	TGTGCCAGCAGTTACGACGGGGTACGCCTCCACTTT	CASSYDGVRLHF